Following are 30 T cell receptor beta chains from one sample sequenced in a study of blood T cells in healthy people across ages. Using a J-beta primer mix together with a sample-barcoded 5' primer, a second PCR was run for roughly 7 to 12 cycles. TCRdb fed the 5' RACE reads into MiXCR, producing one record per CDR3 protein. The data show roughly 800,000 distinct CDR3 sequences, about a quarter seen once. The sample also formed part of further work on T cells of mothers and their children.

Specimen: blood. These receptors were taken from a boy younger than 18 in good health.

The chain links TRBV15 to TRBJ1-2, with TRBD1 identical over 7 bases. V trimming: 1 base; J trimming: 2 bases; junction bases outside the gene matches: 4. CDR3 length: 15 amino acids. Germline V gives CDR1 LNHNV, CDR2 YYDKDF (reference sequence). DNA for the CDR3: TGTGCCACCAGCAGAGGACAGGGTTTAAACTATGGCTACACCTTC. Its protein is CATSRGQGLNYGYTF.

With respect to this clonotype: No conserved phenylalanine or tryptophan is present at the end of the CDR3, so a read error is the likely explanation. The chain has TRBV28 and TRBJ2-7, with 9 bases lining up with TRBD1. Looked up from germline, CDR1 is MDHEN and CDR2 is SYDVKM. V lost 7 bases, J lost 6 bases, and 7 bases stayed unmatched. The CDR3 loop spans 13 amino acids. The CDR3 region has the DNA TGTGCCAGCACCCTGGGACAGGGCGGCGAGCAGTACTCC. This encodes CASTLGQGGEQYS.

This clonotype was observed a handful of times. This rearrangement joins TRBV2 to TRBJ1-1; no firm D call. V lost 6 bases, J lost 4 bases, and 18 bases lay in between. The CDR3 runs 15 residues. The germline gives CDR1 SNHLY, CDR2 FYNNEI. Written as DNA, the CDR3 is TGTGCCAGCAGCGGAACAAACACCCCGTTCACTGAAGCTTTCTTT. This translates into CASSGTNTPFTEAFF.

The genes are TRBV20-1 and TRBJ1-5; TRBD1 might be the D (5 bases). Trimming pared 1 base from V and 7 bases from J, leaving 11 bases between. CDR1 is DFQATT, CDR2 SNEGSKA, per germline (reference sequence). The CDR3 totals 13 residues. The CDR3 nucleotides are TGCAGTGCTAGAGGGCAGGAGGGGCAGCCCCAGCATTTT. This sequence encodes CSARGQEGQPQHF.

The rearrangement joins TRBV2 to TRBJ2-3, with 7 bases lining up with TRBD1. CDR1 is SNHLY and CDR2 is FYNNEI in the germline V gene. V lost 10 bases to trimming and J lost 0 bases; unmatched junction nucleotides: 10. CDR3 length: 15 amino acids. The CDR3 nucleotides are TGTGCCACCCGAACAGGGGAAGGCAGCACAGATACGCAGTATTTT. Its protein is CATRTGEGSTDTQYF.

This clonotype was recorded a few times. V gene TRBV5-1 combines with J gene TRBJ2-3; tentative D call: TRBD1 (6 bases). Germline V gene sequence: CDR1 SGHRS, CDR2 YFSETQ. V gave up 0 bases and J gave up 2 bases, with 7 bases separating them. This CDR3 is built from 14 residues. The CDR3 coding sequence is TGCGCCAGCAGCTTGGGACAGGCCACAGATACGCAGTATTTT. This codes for CASSLGQATDTQYF.

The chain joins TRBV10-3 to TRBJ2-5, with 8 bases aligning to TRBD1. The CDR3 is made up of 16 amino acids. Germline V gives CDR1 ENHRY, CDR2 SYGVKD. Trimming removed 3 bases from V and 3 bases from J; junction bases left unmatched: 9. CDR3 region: CAISEGGQAIEETQYF. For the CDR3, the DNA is TGTGCCATCAGTGAAGGGGGACAGGCGATTGAAGAGACCCAGTACTTC.

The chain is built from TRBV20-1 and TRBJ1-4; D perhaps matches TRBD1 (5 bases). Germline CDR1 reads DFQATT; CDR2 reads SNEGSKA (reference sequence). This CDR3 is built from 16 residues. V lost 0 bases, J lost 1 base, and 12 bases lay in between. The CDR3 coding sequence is TGCAGTGCTAGAGAGGGGCGCCAACTAACTAATGAAAAACTGTTTTTT. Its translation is CSAREGRQLTNEKLFF.

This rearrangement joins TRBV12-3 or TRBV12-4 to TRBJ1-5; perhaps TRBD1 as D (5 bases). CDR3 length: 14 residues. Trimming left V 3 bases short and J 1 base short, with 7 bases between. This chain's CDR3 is CASSFRESNQPQHF. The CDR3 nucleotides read TGTGCCAGCAGTTTCAGGGAGAGCAATCAGCCCCAGCATTTT.

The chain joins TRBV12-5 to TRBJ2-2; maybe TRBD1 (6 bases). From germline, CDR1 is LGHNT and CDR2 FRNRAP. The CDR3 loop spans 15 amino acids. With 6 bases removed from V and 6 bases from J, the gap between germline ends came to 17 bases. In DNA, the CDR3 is TGTGCTAGTGGGGAAAAATCTTGGGGGCCCGGGGAGCTGTTTTTT. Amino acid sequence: CASGEKSWGPGELFF.

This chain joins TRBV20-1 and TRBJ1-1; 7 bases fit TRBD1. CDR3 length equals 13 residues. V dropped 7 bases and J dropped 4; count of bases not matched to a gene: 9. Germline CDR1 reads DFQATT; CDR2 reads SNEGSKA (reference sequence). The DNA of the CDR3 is TGCAGTGTCCCGGAGGGGGCAGGCACTGAAGCTTTCTTT. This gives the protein CSVPEGAGTEAFF.

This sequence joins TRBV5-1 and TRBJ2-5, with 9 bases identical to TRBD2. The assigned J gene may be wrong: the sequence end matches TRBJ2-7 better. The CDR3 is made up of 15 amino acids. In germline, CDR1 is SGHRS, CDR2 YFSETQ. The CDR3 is CASSPLAGRGDEQYF. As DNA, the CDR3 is TGCGCCAGCAGCCCCCTAGCGGGGAGAGGGGACGAGCAGTACTTC.

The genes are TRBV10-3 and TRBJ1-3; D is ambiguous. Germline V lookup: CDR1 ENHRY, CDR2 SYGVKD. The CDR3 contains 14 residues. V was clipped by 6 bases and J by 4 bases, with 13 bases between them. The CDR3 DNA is TGTGCCATCAGGGGTCTAGCCACGGGAAACACCATATATTTT. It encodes CAIRGLATGNTIYF.

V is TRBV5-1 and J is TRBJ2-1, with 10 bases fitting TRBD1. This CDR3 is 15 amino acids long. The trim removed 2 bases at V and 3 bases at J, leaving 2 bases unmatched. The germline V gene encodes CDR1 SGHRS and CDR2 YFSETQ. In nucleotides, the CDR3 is TGCGCCAGCAGCTTCCGGGACAGGGGCTACAATGAGCAGTTCTTC. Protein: CASSFRDRGYNEQFF.

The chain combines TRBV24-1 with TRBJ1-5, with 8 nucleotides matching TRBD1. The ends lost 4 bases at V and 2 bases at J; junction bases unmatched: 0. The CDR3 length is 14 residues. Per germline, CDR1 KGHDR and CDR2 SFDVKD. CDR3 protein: CATSETGGNQPQHF. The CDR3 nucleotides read TGTGCCACCAGTGAGACAGGGGGCAATCAGCCCCAGCATTTT.

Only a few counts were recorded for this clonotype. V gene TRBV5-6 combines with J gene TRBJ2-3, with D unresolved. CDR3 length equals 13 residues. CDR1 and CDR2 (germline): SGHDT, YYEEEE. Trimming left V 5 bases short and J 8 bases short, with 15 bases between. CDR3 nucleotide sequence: TGTGCCAGCAGTCTTCCGCCCCGAGGTACGCAGTATTTT. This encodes CASSLPPRGTQYF. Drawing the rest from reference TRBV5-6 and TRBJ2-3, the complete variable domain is DAGVTQSPTHLIKTRGQQVTLRCSPKSGHDTVSWYQQALGQGPQFIFQYYEEEERQRGNFPDRFSGHQFPNYSSELNVNALLLGDSALYLCASSLPPRGTQYFGPGTRLTVL.

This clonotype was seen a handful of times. As DNA, the CDR3 is TGCAGCGTTTATACAGGGGGGGACAATGAGCAGTTCTTC. Translating it yields CSVYTGGDNEQFF. The rearrangement uses TRBV29-1 and TRBJ2-1; maybe TRBD1 (8 bases). The ends were cut back, 5 bases at V and 5 bases at J, with 13 bases in the middle. The CDR3 is 13 residues long. Germline CDR1 reads SQVTM; CDR2 reads ANQGSEA.

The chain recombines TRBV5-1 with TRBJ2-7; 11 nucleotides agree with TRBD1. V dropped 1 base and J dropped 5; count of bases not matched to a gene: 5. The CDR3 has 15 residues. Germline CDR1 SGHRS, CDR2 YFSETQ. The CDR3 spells CASSLPGQGADEQYF. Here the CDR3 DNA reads TGCGCCAGCAGCTTGCCCGGACAGGGGGCAGACGAGCAGTACTTC.

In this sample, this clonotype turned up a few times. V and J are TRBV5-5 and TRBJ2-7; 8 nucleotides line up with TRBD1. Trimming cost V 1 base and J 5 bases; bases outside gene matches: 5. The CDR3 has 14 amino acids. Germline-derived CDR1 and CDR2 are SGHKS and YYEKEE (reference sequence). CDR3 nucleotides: TGTGCCAGCAGCTTGACCAGGGGGCGCGACGAGCAGTACTTC. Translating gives CASSLTRGRDEQYF.

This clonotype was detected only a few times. In DNA, the CDR3 is TGTGCCAGCAGCCCCGCTCCTTTGGGTGGAAACATTCAGTACTTC. Protein sequence: CASSPAPLGGNIQYF. The V call is TRBV7-2, the J call TRBJ2-4, with D hard to call. This CDR3 contains 15 residues. CDR1 is SGHTA, CDR2 FQGNSA, per germline. Trimming took 5 bases from V and 6 from J, leaving 17 bases between them. The complete variable domain, with remaining parts taken from reference TRBV7-2 and TRBJ2-4, reads GAGVSQSPSNKVTEKGKDVELRCDPISGHTALYWYRQSLGQGLEFLIYFQGNSAPDKSGLPSDRFSAERTGGSVSTLTIQRTQQEDSAVYLCASSPAPLGGNIQYFGAGTRLSVL.

The CDR3 DNA follows: TGTGCCAGCAGTGAAGTGGGACAGAGAAGGAAACTGTTTTTT. The encoded protein is CASSEVGQRRKLFF. The chain carries TRBV6-1 and TRBJ1-4; TRBD1 aligns across 7 bases. With 1 base clipped from V and 11 bases from J, the junction kept 7 bases outside the gene matches. The CDR3 extends over 14 amino acids. The germline gives CDR1 MNHNS, CDR2 SASEGT.

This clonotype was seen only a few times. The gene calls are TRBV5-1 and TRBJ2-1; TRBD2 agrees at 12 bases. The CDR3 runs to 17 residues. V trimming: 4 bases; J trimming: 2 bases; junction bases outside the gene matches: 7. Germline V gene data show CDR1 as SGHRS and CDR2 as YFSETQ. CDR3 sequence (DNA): TGCGCCAGCAGCGGAATTTCTAGCGGGGGGGCCTACAATGAGCAGTTCTTC. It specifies CASSGISSGGAYNEQFF. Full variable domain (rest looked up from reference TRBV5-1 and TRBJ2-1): KAGVTQTPRYLIKTRGQQVTLSCSPISGHRSVSWYQQTPGQGLQFLFEYFSETQRNKGNFPGRFSGRQFSNSRSEMNVSTLELGDSALYLCASSGISSGGAYNEQFFGPGTRLTVL.

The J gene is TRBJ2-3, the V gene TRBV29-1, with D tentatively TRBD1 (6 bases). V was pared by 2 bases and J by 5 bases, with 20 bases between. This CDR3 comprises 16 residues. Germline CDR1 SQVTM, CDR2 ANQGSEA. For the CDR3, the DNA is TGCAGCGTTGAAACCTTCCCCGGGACACCGAGAGATACGCAGTATTTT. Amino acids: CSVETFPGTPRDTQYF.

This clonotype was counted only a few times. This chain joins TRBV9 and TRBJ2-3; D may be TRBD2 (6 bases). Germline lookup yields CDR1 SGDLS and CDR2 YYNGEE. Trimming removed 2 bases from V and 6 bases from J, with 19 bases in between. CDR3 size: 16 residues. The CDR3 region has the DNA TGTGCCAGCAGCGTGGAGGGTAGGGTAGGTTTGGATACGCAGTATTTT. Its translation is CASSVEGRVGLDTQYF.

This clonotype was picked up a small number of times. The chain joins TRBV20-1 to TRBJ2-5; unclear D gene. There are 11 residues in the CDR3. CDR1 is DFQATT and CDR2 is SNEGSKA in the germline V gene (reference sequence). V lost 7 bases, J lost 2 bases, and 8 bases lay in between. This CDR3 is CSVVEQETQYF. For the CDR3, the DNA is TGCAGTGTTGTGGAACAAGAGACCCAGTACTTC.

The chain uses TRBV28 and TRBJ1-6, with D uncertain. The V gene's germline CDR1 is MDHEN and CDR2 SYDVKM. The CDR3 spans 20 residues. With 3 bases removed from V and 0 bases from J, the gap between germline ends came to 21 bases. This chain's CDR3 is CASSFWSTLRRDSYNSPLHF. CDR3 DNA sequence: TGTGCCAGCAGTTTTTGGAGCACCCTAAGGCGCGACTCCTATAATTCACCCCTCCACTTT.

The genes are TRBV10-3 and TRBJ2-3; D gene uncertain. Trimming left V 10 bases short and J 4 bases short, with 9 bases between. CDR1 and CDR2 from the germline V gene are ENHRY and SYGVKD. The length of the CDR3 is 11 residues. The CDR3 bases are TGTGCCACCGGACCCTCAGATACGCAGTATTTT. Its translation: CATGPSDTQYF.

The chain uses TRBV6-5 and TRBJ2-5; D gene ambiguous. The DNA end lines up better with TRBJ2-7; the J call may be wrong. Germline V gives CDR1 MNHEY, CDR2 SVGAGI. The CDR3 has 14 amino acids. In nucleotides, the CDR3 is TGTGCCAGCAGTACCCGGAGTGGTGTCTACGAGCAGTACTTC. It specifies CASSTRSGVYEQYF.

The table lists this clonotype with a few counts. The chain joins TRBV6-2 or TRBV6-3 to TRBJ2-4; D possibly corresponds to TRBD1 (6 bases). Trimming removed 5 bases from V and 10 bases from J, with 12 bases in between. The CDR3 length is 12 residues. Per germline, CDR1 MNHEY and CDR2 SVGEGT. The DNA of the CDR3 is TGTGCCAGCAGTCCCGACAGGCATATTCAGTACTTC. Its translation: CASSPDRHIQYF.

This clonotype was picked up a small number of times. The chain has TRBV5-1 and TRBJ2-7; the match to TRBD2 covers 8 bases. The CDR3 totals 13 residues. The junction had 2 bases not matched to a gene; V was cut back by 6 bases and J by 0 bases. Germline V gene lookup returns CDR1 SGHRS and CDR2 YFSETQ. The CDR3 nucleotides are TGCGCCAGCAACGGGGGGGCCTCCTACGAGCAGTACTTC. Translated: CASNGGASYEQYF.